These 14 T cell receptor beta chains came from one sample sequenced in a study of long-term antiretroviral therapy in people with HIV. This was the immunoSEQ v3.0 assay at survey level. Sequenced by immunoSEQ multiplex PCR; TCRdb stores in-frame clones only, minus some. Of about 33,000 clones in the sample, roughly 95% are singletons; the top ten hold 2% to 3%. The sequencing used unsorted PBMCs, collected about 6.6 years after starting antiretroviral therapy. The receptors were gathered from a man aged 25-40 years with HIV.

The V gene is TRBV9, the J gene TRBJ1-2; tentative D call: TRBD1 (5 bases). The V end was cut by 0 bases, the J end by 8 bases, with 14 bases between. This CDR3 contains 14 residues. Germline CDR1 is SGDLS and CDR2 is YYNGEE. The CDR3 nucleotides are TGTGCCAGCAGCGTAGAGGCGGGGGTTTCGGGCTACACCTTC. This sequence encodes CASSVEAGVSGYTF.

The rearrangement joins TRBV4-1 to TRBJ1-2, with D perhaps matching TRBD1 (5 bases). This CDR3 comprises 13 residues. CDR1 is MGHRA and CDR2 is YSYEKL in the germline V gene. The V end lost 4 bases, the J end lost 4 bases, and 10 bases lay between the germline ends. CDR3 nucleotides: TGCGCCAGCAGCCGGGACGCAATCTATGGCTACACCTTC. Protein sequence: CASSRDAIYGYTF.

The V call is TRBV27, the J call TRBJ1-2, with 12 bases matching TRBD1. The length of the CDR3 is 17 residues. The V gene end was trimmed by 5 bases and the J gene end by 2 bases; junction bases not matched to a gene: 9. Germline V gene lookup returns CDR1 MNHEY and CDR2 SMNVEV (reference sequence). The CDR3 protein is CASSPGDRGPLNYGYTF. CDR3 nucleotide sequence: TGTGCCAGCAGTCCCGGGGACAGGGGGCCGCTAAACTATGGCTACACCTTC.

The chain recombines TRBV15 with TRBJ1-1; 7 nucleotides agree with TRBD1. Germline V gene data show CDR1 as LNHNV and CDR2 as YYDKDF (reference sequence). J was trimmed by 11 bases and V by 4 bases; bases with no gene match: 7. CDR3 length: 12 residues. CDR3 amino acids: CATSKTGTVAFF. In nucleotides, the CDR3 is TGTGCCACCAGCAAGACAGGGACGGTGGCTTTCTTT.

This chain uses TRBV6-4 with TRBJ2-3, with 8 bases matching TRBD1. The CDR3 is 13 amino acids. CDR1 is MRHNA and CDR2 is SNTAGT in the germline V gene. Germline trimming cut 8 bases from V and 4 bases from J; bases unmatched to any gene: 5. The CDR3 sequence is CASLDRGPDTQYF. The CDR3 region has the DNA TGTGCCAGCCTCGACAGGGGACCAGATACGCAGTATTTT.

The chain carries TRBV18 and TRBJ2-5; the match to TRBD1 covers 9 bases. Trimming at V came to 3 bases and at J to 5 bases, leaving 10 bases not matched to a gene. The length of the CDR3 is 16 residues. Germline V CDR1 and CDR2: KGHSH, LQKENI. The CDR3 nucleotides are TGTGCCAGCTCACCCGAACAGGGGGCTAGGGTGGAGACCCAGTACTTC. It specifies CASSPEQGARVETQYF.

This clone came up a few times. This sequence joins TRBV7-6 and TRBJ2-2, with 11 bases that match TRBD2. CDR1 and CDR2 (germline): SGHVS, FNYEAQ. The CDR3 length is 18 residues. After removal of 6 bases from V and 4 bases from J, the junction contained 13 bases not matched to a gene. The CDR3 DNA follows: TGTGCCAGCAGTCCCGGGACTAGCGGACCCGGGGTCACCGGGGAGCTGTTTTTT. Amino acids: CASSPGTSGPGVTGELFF.

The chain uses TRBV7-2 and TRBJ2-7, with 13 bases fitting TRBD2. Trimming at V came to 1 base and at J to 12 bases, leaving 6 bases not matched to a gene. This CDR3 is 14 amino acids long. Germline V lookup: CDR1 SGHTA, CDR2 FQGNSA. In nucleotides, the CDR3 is TGTGCCAGCAGCTTAGGCGGACTAGCGGGAGTAATGTACTTC. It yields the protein CASSLGGLAGVMYF.

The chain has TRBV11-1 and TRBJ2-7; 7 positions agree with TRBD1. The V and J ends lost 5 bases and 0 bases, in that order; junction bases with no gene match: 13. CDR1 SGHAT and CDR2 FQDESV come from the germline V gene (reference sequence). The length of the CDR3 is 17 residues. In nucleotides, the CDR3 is TGTGCCAGCAGCCCCGGGACAGCCCTGACGTACTCCTACGAGCAGTACTTC. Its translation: CASSPGTALTYSYEQYF.

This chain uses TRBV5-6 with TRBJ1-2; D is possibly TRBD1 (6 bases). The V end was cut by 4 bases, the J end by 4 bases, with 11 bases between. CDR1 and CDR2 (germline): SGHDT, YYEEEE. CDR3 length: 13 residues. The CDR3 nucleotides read TGTGCCAGCAGCGGAACAGGGATCTATGGCTACACCTTC. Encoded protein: CASSGTGIYGYTF.

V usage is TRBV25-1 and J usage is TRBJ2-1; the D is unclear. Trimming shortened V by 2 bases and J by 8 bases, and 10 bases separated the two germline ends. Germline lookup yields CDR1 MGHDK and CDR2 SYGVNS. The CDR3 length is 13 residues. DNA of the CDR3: TGTGCCAGCAGTGAAGGGGATTATGATGAGCAGTTCTTC. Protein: CASSEGDYDEQFF.

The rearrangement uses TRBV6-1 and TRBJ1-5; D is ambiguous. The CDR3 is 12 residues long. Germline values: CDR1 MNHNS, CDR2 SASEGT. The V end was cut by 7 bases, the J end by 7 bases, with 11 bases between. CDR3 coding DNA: TGTGCCAGCAACTGGGGAGAACAGCCCCAGCATTTT. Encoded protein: CASNWGEQPQHF.

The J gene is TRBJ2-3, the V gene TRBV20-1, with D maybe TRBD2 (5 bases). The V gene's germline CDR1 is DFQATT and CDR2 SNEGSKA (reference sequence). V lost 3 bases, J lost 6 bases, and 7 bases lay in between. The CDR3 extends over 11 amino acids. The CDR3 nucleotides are TGCAGTGCTAGGTCGGGGGATACGCAGTATTTT. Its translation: CSARSGDTQYF.

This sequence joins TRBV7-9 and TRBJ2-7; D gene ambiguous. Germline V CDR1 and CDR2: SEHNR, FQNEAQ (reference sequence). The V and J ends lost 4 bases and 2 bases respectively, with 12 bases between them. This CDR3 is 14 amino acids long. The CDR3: CASSSPELAYEQYF. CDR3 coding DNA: TGTGCCAGCAGCTCACCCGAGCTGGCCTACGAGCAGTACTTC. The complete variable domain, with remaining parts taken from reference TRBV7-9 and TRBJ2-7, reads DTGVSQNPRHKITKRGQNVTFRCDPISEHNRLYWYRQTLGQGPEFLTYFQNEAQLEKSRLLSDRFSAERPKGSFSTLEIQRTEQGDSAMYLCASSSPELAYEQYFGPGTRLTVT.